Below, one T cell receptor (beta chain) is given with its context. This clone has only one observation. Its antigen is still unknown. Within one base of it there is no much larger clone, and no base qualities were kept. TCRbeta CDR3 regions were amplified from genomic DNA by means of the immunoSEQ Assay, a bias-controlled multiplex PCR. In the paper's pipeline: Within the assay, amplification of reference gene primers was used to estimate how many nucleated cells each sample contained. Sequence reads were collapsed and filtered to measure the absolute abundance of every unique TCRbeta CDR3 rearrangement. For each sample, productive Simpson clonality was calculated by taking the square root of Simpson's diversity index across productive rearrangements. The table comes from immuneACCESS by way of TCRdb, which keeps in-frame sequences with V and J called. Part of the clones is missing from these tables; in studies checked, under half for an unresolved V gene and the rest for unknown reasons. That table furnishes V, J and clone size, whereas the DNA furnished D and trimming. Present in this sample are some 190,000 clones, over 75% of which were seen just once. The ten largest clones take up over 2.5% of the sample.

Collaborating institutions collected whole blood in K2EDTA tubes following their own protocols. For TCRbeta analysis, collaborators shipped samples in one of three forms: frozen whole blood, isolated PBMCs, or DNA extracted from either of those sample types. This sample is part of a study of blood T cell repertoires in COVID-19 (dated by TCRdb to 2018 to 2021). In the study overall: Collaborator samples came from the United States, Italy and Spain and covered acute and convalescent phases of COVID-19. Deeply sampled blood TCRbeta repertoires from subjects exposed to, actively infected with, or recovered from COVID-19 were included in the dataset. The samples were drawn from the first 160 participants of the ongoing ImmuneRACE study and from over a thousand subjects provided by 6 global collaborators. A de-identified subject ID, COVID-19 status, age in years and sex were almost always included in the sample metadata. The prospective study material was composed of cDNA or gDNA derived from T cells, B-cell-depleted T cells, or PBMCs. A freely available public database, intended as a resource for researchers studying the immune response to SARS-CoV-2, is where the repertoires were released. Where HLA class I and class II types were available, the types were taken from metadata supplied by the sample provider, not from assay-based typing.

Results and caveats for the whole study, not just this receptor: How much clinical and demographic metadata was included differed by source and by participant, and the metadata was provided uncurated.

This sequence originates from a man between 60 and 70 years old with acute or convalescent COVID-19. Sequenced sample: peripheral blood.

CDR3 protein: CASSLSTGTGSYEQYF. The bases read TGCGCCAGCAGCCTGAGCACCGGGACAGGGTCCTACGAGCAGTACTTC. The V gene is TRBV4-1 and the J gene is TRBJ2-7, with 9 middle bases fitting TRBD1. Clipping removes 4 bases from V and 1 base from J, with 8 as the unmatched junction base count. From the cysteine up to the phenylalanine, the CDR3 has a length of 16 residues. The kept DNA is CDR3 alone, 48 bases in frame from the first base. The germline V gene sets CDR1 to MGHRA and CDR2 to YSYEKL.